Shown below are 30 T cell receptor beta chains from a single sample sequenced in a study of T cell responses to AZD1222 COVID-19 vaccine. Profiling relied on immunoSEQ multiplex PCR, and the TCRdb table lists in-frame clones only, not all of them. The sample lists about 85,000 clones; 70% to 90% were seen once. The sample consisted of peripheral blood, taken on day 0 of AZD1222 vaccination. These TCRs come from an adult in good health.

The CDR3, as DNA: TGTGCCAGCAGCCAAGATGCAAGACCGGAGACCCAGTACTTC. It codes for CASSQDARPETQYF. The V call is TRBV3-1 (or the pseudogene TRBV3-2), the J call TRBJ2-5; D ambiguous. The CDR3 is 14 amino acids. Trimming left V 0 bases short and J 5 bases short, with 10 bases between. The V gene's germline CDR1 is LGHDT and CDR2 YNNKEL (reference sequence).

The chain carries TRBV4-1 and TRBJ1-4; D remains ambiguous. V lost 0 bases, J lost 6 bases, and 8 bases lay in between. From germline, CDR1 is MGHRA and CDR2 YSYEKL. This CDR3 has 14 amino acids. The CDR3 DNA is TGCGCCAGCAGCCAAGATTCCGAGGATGAAAAACTGTTTTTT. It codes for CASSQDSEDEKLFF.

This clone was seen a handful of times. V gene TRBV29-1 combines with J gene TRBJ1-2; TRBD1 agrees at 8 bases. The CDR3 loop spans 13 amino acids. Germline V gene lookup returns CDR1 SQVTM and CDR2 ANQGSEA. V shed 6 bases and J 8 bases; nucleotides not matched to a gene: 11. The CDR3 DNA follows: TGCAGCGTCGGGGACAGGCGGGTGGGAGGCTACACCTTC. It is translated as CSVGDRRVGGYTF.

The V call is TRBV9, the J call TRBJ2-7, with 7 bases identical to TRBD2. The CDR3 is 16 residues long. V was clipped by 4 bases and J by 3 bases; unmatched bases: 13. Per germline, CDR1 SGDLS and CDR2 YYNGEE. The CDR3 loop is CASSTPSGTTDYEQYF. DNA for the CDR3: TGTGCCAGCAGCACTCCATCAGGGACTACCGACTACGAGCAGTACTTC.

This clone was counted only a few times. The rearrangement joins TRBV18 to TRBJ2-7; possible D gene TRBD1, 6 bases. Trimming left V 5 bases short and J 0 bases short, with 11 bases between. CDR3 length: 14 amino acids. Germline V gene data show CDR1 as KGHSH and CDR2 as LQKENI. The CDR3 nucleotides are TGTGCCAGCTCATCACGGACAGCCTCCTACGAGCAGTACTTC. Residues: CASSSRTASYEQYF.

This chain joins TRBV6-5 and TRBJ2-1, with D tentatively TRBD1 (5 bases). The CDR3 totals 12 residues. V dropped 8 bases and J dropped 1 base, with 6 bases sitting between them. The V gene's germline CDR1 is MNHEY and CDR2 SVGAGI. CDR3 DNA: TGTGCCAGCCAGGGATCCTACAATGAGCAGTTCTTC. Encoded protein: CASQGSYNEQFF.

The rearrangement uses TRBV6-1 and TRBJ2-2; D is unresolved. Trimming took off 1 base at V and 6 bases at J, with 15 bases between the two ends. Per the germline V gene, CDR1 is MNHNS and CDR2 is SASEGT. CDR3 length equals 16 residues. CDR3 sequence reads: CASSEVVSSFAGELFF. CDR3 nucleotides: TGTGCCAGCAGTGAAGTGGTCAGCTCCTTTGCCGGGGAGCTGTTTTTT.

The chain combines TRBV24-1 with TRBJ2-7, with TRBD2 as a possible D gene (6 bases). CDR3 length: 15 residues. The germline V and J ends were trimmed by 0 bases and 3 bases, with 11 bases remaining between them. Looked up from germline, CDR1 is KGHDR and CDR2 is SFDVKD. This chain's CDR3 is CATSDLQQGGYEQYF. In DNA form, the CDR3 reads TGTGCCACCAGTGATTTGCAGCAGGGAGGCTACGAGCAGTACTTC.

The chain uses TRBV5-4 and TRBJ1-6, with 8 nucleotides matching TRBD1. This CDR3 contains 17 residues. Germline lookup yields CDR1 SGHNT and CDR2 YYREEE (reference sequence). V shed 4 bases and J 6 bases; nucleotides not matched to a gene: 12. The CDR3 nucleotides read TGTGCCAGCAGCCCACAATTGGACAGGGTATCTAATTCACCCCTCCACTTT. Translating it yields CASSPQLDRVSNSPLHF.

This clone was recorded once. The same CDR3 also results from other DNA sequences found in this sample. The chain links TRBV3-1 (or the pseudogene TRBV3-2) to TRBJ1-6; 9 bases match TRBD1. V was pared by 4 bases and J by 9 bases, with 4 bases of the junction left unmatched. CDR1 LGHDT and CDR2 YNNKEL come from the germline V gene (reference sequence). This CDR3 contains 14 residues. Here the CDR3 reads CASSPQGAGSPLHF. The CDR3 DNA reads as TGTGCCAGCAGCCCACAGGGGGCTGGTTCACCCCTCCACTTT.

This clone was counted between two and nine times. The rearrangement uses TRBV28 and TRBJ2-1, with 11 positions matching TRBD2. J gave up 5 bases and V 3 bases, and 3 bases lay outside the gene matches. The length of the CDR3 is 15 residues. In germline, CDR1 is MDHEN, CDR2 SYDVKM. CDR3 region: CASSFLAGGNNEQFF. For the CDR3, the DNA is TGTGCCAGCAGTTTTCTAGCGGGAGGTAACAATGAGCAGTTCTTC.

This chain connects TRBV28 to TRBJ2-4; tentatively, D is TRBD1 (6 bases). In germline, CDR1 is MDHEN, CDR2 SYDVKM. The V end lost 10 bases, the J end lost 6 bases, and 10 bases lay between the germline ends. The CDR3 is made up of 11 amino acids. The CDR3 nucleotides are TGTGCCACGTTCAGGGGAAACATTCAGTACTTC. This codes for CATFRGNIQYF.

A single count supports this clone. The chain links TRBV10-3 to TRBJ2-2; 9 positions agree with TRBD2. Germline CDR1 and CDR2: ENHRY and SYGVKD. Germline trimming cut 5 bases from V and 2 bases from J; bases unmatched to any gene: 3. This CDR3 spans 15 amino acids. CDR3 amino acids: CAISRTSDNTGELFF. The CDR3 coding sequence is TGTGCCATCAGTCGGACTAGCGATAACACCGGGGAGCTGTTTTTT.

This clone occurred once. This chain links TRBV11-2 with TRBJ2-4; 7 positions match TRBD1. This CDR3 has 17 residues. V lost 5 bases, J lost 0 bases, and 10 bases stayed unmatched. Germline V gene sequence: CDR1 SGHAT, CDR2 FQNNGV. The DNA for the CDR3 is TGTGCCAGCAGCCCTCGGGACAGCTCAGTAGCCAAAAACATTCAGTACTTC. Its translation: CASSPRDSSVAKNIQYF.

J is TRBJ1-4 and V is TRBV6-5, with no clear D. V lost 0 bases to trimming and J lost 7 bases, with 12 bases between them. CDR3 length: 15 amino acids. Germline loops: CDR1 MNHEY, CDR2 SVGAGI. The chain's CDR3 is CASSYSRLGREKLFF. Here the CDR3 DNA reads TGTGCCAGCAGTTACTCTAGACTTGGTCGTGAAAAACTGTTTTTT.

The chain combines TRBV2 with TRBJ2-5; maybe TRBD2 (5 bases). V dropped 3 bases and J dropped 5 bases, with 10 bases sitting between them. The length of the CDR3 is 13 residues. Germline V CDR1 and CDR2: SNHLY, FYNNEI. CDR3: CASSDLGVETQYF. CDR3 nucleotide sequence: TGTGCCAGCAGTGATCTGGGAGTGGAGACCCAGTACTTC.

The V call is TRBV6-5, the J call TRBJ1-1, with D tentatively TRBD1 (6 bases). The CDR3 runs to 14 residues. V lost 0 bases, J lost 5 bases, and 10 bases lay in between. Germline V lookup: CDR1 MNHEY, CDR2 SVGAGI. CDR3 region: CASSYSGTLTEAFF. DNA for the CDR3: TGTGCCAGCAGTTACTCTGGGACACTTACTGAAGCTTTCTTT.

The chain has TRBV4-1 and TRBJ2-3; no reliable D call. The CDR3 spans 14 residues. The germline gives CDR1 MGHRA, CDR2 YSYEKL. Trimming shortened V by 4 bases and J by 13 bases, and 21 bases separated the two germline ends. DNA for the CDR3: TGCGCCAGCAGCCCTCAAAAAGACTGGGCTAAAAAGTATTTT. Protein sequence: CASSPQKDWAKKYF.

The chain joins TRBV4-2 to TRBJ2-1; D may correspond to TRBD1 or TRBD2 (5 bases each). The CDR3 runs to 15 residues. The V end was cut by 1 base, the J end by 7 bases, with 14 bases between. Per germline, CDR1 LGHNA and CDR2 YNFKEQ. DNA for the CDR3: TGTGCCAGCAGCCAAGCGGGGCCCCCCTTTAATGAGCAGTTCTTC. This encodes CASSQAGPPFNEQFF.

V is TRBV5-1 and J is TRBJ2-7; 10 bases map to TRBD1. V dropped 4 bases and J dropped 5; count of bases not matched to a gene: 9. The CDR3 is 15 residues long. Germline V lookup: CDR1 SGHRS, CDR2 YFSETQ. The CDR3 DNA sequence: TGCGCCAGCAGCGCCGACAGGGGGCGGTACGACGAGCAGTACTTC. It translates to CASSADRGRYDEQYF.

The V and J genes are TRBV28 and TRBJ2-6; TRBD1 matches at 8 bases. The CDR3 has 18 residues. The ends lost 5 bases at V and 4 bases at J; junction bases unmatched: 13. Germline CDR1 reads MDHEN; CDR2 reads SYDVKM. CDR3 region: CASSPLGQGPDGANVLTF. For the CDR3, the DNA is TGTGCCAGCAGTCCCCTAGGACAGGGACCCGACGGGGCCAACGTCCTGACTTTC.

The V and J genes are TRBV28 and TRBJ1-1; 7 bases are shared with TRBD1. The trim removed 4 bases at V and 5 bases at J, leaving 10 bases unmatched. This CDR3 region has 15 residues. The germline CDR1 and CDR2 sequences are MDHEN and SYDVKM. CDR3 bases: TGTGCCAGCAGTTGGGGAGACAGGGAGGGAACTGAAGCTTTCTTT. Protein sequence: CASSWGDREGTEAFF.

This clone was seen a handful of times. The genes are TRBV27 and TRBJ1-1; tentatively, D is TRBD1 (5 bases). V lost 5 bases, J lost 0 bases, and 16 bases lay in between. Germline V gives CDR1 MNHEY, CDR2 SMNVEV (reference sequence). The CDR3 is 16 amino acids. CDR3 in amino acids: CASSRGGSLLNTEAFF. The CDR3 DNA reads as TGTGCCAGCAGTCGGGGCGGGTCCCTATTGAACACTGAAGCTTTCTTT.

In this sample, this clone turned up once. J is TRBJ2-7 and V is TRBV27; a weak D match, TRBD2 (6 bases). V lost 2 bases to trimming and J lost 5 bases, with 10 bases between them. The CDR3 runs to 13 residues. Germline CDR1 and CDR2: MNHEY and SMNVEV (reference sequence). This CDR3 is CASSLRGIDEQYF. In nucleotides, the CDR3 is TGTGCCAGCAGTTTACGGGGGATCGACGAGCAGTACTTC.

This sequence joins TRBV7-6 and TRBJ2-7; either TRBD1 or TRBD2 may fit D (5 bases each). This CDR3 is built from 18 residues. The germline CDR1 and CDR2 sequences are SGHVS and FNYEAQ. Trimming removed 4 bases from V and 1 base from J, with 23 bases in between. CDR3 coding DNA: TGTGCCAGCAGCTCATCCCGAGAGGGGACCCCCGATTCCTACGAGCAGTACTTC. It codes for CASSSSREGTPDSYEQYF. The complete variable domain, with remaining parts taken from reference TRBV7-6 and TRBJ2-7, reads GAGVSQSPRYKVTKRGQDVALRCDPISGHVSLYWYRQALGQGPEFLTYFNYEAQQDKSGLPNDRFSAERPEGSISTLTIQRTEQRDSAMYRCASSSSREGTPDSYEQYFGPGTRLTVT.

J is TRBJ2-7 and V is TRBV6-5, with D tentatively TRBD1 or TRBD2 (5 bases each). Trimming stripped 6 bases from V and 2 bases from J, with 11 bases between. Germline V gene lookup returns CDR1 MNHEY and CDR2 SVGAGI. This CDR3 comprises 13 residues. The CDR3 region is CASRGDGTYEQYF. The DNA of the CDR3 is TGTGCCAGCAGGGGGGACGGCACCTACGAGCAGTACTTC.

Comment on this clone: A much bigger clone sits one base away, suggesting this may be a read error. The rearrangement uses TRBV12-3 or TRBV12-4 and TRBJ2-2; no reliable D call. V was shortened by 1 base and J by 1 base, with 1 base between the two germline ends. CDR3 size: 13 residues. The DNA of the CDR3 is TGTGCCAGCAGTTTAGGGAACACCGGGGAGCTGTTTTTT. Protein product: CASSLGNTGELFF.

This chain connects TRBV5-1 to TRBJ1-2, with 9 bases aligning to TRBD1. The CDR3 is 14 residues long. The V gene's germline CDR1 is SGHRS and CDR2 YFSETQ. J lost 6 bases, V lost 0 bases, and 3 bases had no gene match. CDR3 sequence: CASSLGQGVHGYTF. CDR3 nucleotides: TGCGCCAGCAGCTTGGGACAGGGGGTCCATGGCTACACCTTC.

This clone was counted a single time. The chain couples TRBV5-1 to TRBJ1-6; 8 bases are a match to TRBD1. Trimming at V came to 0 bases and at J to 5 bases, leaving 7 bases not matched to a gene. The CDR3 is made up of 17 amino acids. Germline values: CDR1 SGHRS, CDR2 YFSETQ. The CDR3 DNA reads as TGCGCCAGCAGCTTGGATTGGAGCAGGGGGCATAATTCACCCCTCCACTTT. Translating it yields CASSLDWSRGHNSPLHF. The whole variable domain, filled in from reference TRBV5-1 and TRBJ1-6, reads KAGVTQTPRYLIKTRGQQVTLSCSPISGHRSVSWYQQTPGQGLQFLFEYFSETQRNKGNFPGRFSGRQFSNSRSEMNVSTLELGDSALYLCASSLDWSRGHNSPLHFGNGTRLTVT.

The rearrangement uses TRBV10-3 and TRBJ1-5, with TRBD1 as a possible D gene (5 bases). Trimming shortened V by 2 bases and J by 1 base, and 9 bases separated the two germline ends. CDR3 length: 15 residues. Germline V gene lookup returns CDR1 ENHRY and CDR2 SYGVKD. In DNA, the CDR3 is TGTGCCATCAGTGAGGTCAGGGAAAGCAATCAGCCCCAGCATTTT. The encoded protein is CAISEVRESNQPQHF.